These 10 T cell receptor beta chains originate from one sample sequenced in a study of beta chain features in type 1 diabetes. Study-wide points: All four CD4+ subsets of Type 1 diabetes patients contained TCRB CDR3s that were moderately but significantly shorter.

No antigens are known for them. Sequencing targeted expressed TCRB transcripts, as all isolated RNA had been reverse transcribed. Sequencing was performed with immunoSEQ multiplex PCR; in TCRdb, only in-frame clones are kept and a portion is missing. Here the sample spans 150,000 to 200,000 clones, roughly 59% being singletons. Input material: naive CD4+ T cells from blood. Receptors were obtained from a man aged 30 to 39 with type 1 diabetes.

The chain is built from TRBV7-2 and TRBJ2-5; TRBD2 might be the D (6 bases). The V gene lost 0 bases and the J gene lost 5 bases, with 10 bases spanning the gap. This CDR3 spans 14 amino acids. Germline V gene lookup returns CDR1 SGHTA and CDR2 FQGNSA. CDR3 in amino acids: CASSLALATETQYF. DNA for the CDR3: TGTGCCAGCAGCTTAGCGCTAGCGACCGAGACCCAGTACTTC.

The rearrangement joins TRBV10-3 to TRBJ2-5; D remains unclear. CDR1 and CDR2 (germline): ENHRY, SYGVKD. The V end lost 3 bases, the J end lost 1 base, and 12 bases lay between the germline ends. The CDR3 is made up of 15 amino acids. CDR3 coding DNA: TGTGCCATCAGTGAAATCTCTCATGGCCAAGAGACCCAGTACTTC. This translates into CAISEISHGQETQYF.

The chain uses TRBV7-9 and TRBJ1-3; maybe TRBD1 (5 bases). Germline V gene sequence: CDR1 SEHNR, CDR2 FQNEAQ (reference sequence). The CDR3 spans 14 residues. Trimming took 5 bases from V and 0 from J, leaving 8 bases between them. The CDR3 reads CASSTGSSGNTIYF. CDR3 sequence (DNA): TGTGCCAGCAGCACAGGTAGCTCTGGAAACACCATATATTTT.

The CDR3 here is CASSVSAGGTYGYTF. CDR3 in DNA: TGTGCCAGCAGCGTATCGGCAGGGGGCACCTATGGCTACACCTTC. The chain uses TRBV9 and TRBJ1-2; 8 nucleotides align to TRBD1. The ends lost 1 base at V and 4 bases at J; junction bases unmatched: 6. The CDR3 loop spans 15 amino acids. The germline gives CDR1 SGDLS, CDR2 YYNGEE.

V usage is TRBV30 and J usage is TRBJ1-1; no firm D call. The CDR3 runs to 13 residues. CDR1 GTSNPN and CDR2 SVGIG come from the germline V gene (reference sequence). With 2 bases removed from V and 2 bases from J, the gap between germline ends came to 9 bases. CDR3 sequence (DNA): TGTGCCTGGAGTCAAGGACTCAACACTGAAGCTTTCTTT. It codes for CAWSQGLNTEAFF.

This chain connects TRBV14 to TRBJ2-4; tentative D call: TRBD1 (5 bases). The CDR3 has 16 amino acids. The germline V gene encodes CDR1 SGHDN and CDR2 FVKESK. The ends were cut back, 0 bases at V and 6 bases at J, with 15 bases in the middle. This chain's CDR3 is CASSQDFLQGINIQYF. As DNA, the CDR3 is TGTGCCAGCAGCCAAGACTTCCTTCAGGGAATAAACATTCAGTACTTC. The full variable domain, in which reference TRBV14 and TRBJ2-4 provide the parts outside the CDR3, is EAGVTQFPSHSVIEKGQTVTLRCDPISGHDNLYWYRRVMGKEIKFLLHFVKESKQDESGMPNNRFLAERTGGTYSTLKVQPAELEDSGVYFCASSQDFLQGINIQYFGAGTRLSVL.

CDR3 bases: TGCAGCGTGGCGGGACGGTGGGAGACCCAGTACTTC. Encoded protein: CSVAGRWETQYF. The chain links TRBV29-1 to TRBJ2-5, with D perhaps TRBD2 (6 bases). The germline V gene encodes CDR1 SQVTM and CDR2 ANQGSEA. The CDR3 totals 12 residues. Trimming took 6 bases from V and 5 from J, leaving 13 bases between them.

This clone was seen once. The V call is TRBV20-1, the J call TRBJ1-3; D is ambiguous. This CDR3 is 11 amino acids long. Trimming stripped 3 bases from V and 9 bases from J, with 9 bases between. From germline, CDR1 is DFQATT and CDR2 SNEGSKA (reference sequence). The CDR3, as DNA: TGCAGTGCTAGTCCCGGAGGCACCATATATTTT. Translation: CSASPGGTIYF.

As regards this clone: Distinct nucleotide sequences in the sample also encode this CDR3. The rearrangement links TRBV10-3 to TRBJ1-1, with 8 positions matching TRBD1. The CDR3 is made up of 16 amino acids. Germline assignment: CDR1 ENHRY and CDR2 SYGVKD. The V gene end was trimmed by 0 bases and the J gene end by 1 base; junction bases not matched to a gene: 4. The CDR3 region is CAISESQGAGNTEAFF. The CDR3 DNA reads TGTGCCATCAGTGAGTCTCAGGGGGCGGGGAACACTGAAGCTTTCTTT.

The V and J genes are TRBV18 and TRBJ2-7; D could derive from TRBD1 or TRBD2 (5 bases each). Deletions cut 3 bases from V and 0 bases from J, with 9 bases between. The CDR3 is 14 amino acids. Germline CDR1 is KGHSH and CDR2 is LQKENI. The DNA for the CDR3 is TGTGCCAGCTCACCCGGGGCCACCTCCTACGAGCAGTACTTC. Translation: CASSPGATSYEQYF.